Each of the 32 T cell receptor beta chains below was sequenced from the same sample in a study of blood T cell repertoires in COVID-19. Sequenced by immunoSEQ multiplex PCR; TCRdb stores in-frame clones only, minus some. The table includes hundreds of thousands of clones, about 85% detected once. The sequencing sample was made of peripheral blood. Source of these receptors: a woman between 18 and 29 years old who had recovered from COVID-19.

This clone was recorded once. This chain connects TRBV20-1 to TRBJ1-4; D is undetermined. The V and J ends lost 6 bases and 5 bases respectively, with 16 bases between them. The CDR3 loop spans 14 amino acids. Germline CDR1 DFQATT, CDR2 SNEGSKA (reference sequence). The CDR3 sequence is CSASGFRRNEKLFF. DNA for the CDR3: TGCAGTGCCAGTGGGTTTAGGCGGAATGAAAAACTGTTTTTT.

CDR3: CASSLGVYRDSSPLHF. The CDR3, as DNA: TGTGCCAGCAGCTTGGGGGTCTACCGGGACAGTTCACCCCTCCACTTT. V is TRBV5-4 and J is TRBJ1-6; 7 nucleotides match TRBD1. Trimming removed 0 bases from V and 9 bases from J; junction bases left unmatched: 9. CDR3 length: 16 residues. The V gene's germline CDR1 is SGHNT and CDR2 YYREEE (reference sequence). The whole variable domain, filled in from reference TRBV5-4 and TRBJ1-6, reads ETGVTQSPTHLIKTRGQQVTLRCSSQSGHNTVSWYQQALGQGPQFIFQYYREEENGRGNFPPRFSGLQFPNYSSELNVNALELDDSALYLCASSLGVYRDSSPLHFGNGTRLTVT.

The V call is TRBV10-3, the J call TRBJ1-1; TRBD1 might be the D (6 bases). The ends were cut back, 8 bases at V and 0 bases at J, with 10 bases in the middle. CDR1 ENHRY and CDR2 SYGVKD come from the germline V gene. This CDR3 has 13 residues. The CDR3 bases are TGTGCCATCGGGGGACAACTGAACACTGAAGCTTTCTTT. It specifies CAIGGQLNTEAFF.

This chain uses TRBV19 with TRBJ1-5; D possibly corresponds to TRBD1 (5 bases). Per the germline V gene, CDR1 is LNHDA and CDR2 is SQIVND (reference sequence). This CDR3 has 14 residues. V gave up 3 bases and J gave up 7 bases, with 13 bases separating them. The CDR3 is CASSMGGYWQPQHF. For the CDR3, the DNA is TGTGCCAGTAGTATGGGGGGATATTGGCAGCCCCAGCATTTT. The complete variable domain, with remaining parts taken from reference TRBV19 and TRBJ1-5, reads DGGITQSPKYLFRKEGQNVTLSCEQNLNHDAMYWYRQDPGQGLRLIYYSQIVNDFQKGDIAEGYSVSREKKESFPLTVTSAQKNPTAFYLCASSMGGYWQPQHFGDGTRLSIL.

The chain employs TRBV5-1 and TRBJ1-2; D uncertain. The V gene lost 0 bases and the J gene lost 6 bases, with 9 bases spanning the gap. The CDR3 consists of 13 residues. CDR1 and CDR2 from the germline V gene are SGHRS and YFSETQ. In DNA, the CDR3 is TGCGCCAGCAGCTTGGAAGGAGGGAATGGCTACACCTTC. Translation gives CASSLEGGNGYTF.

The chain couples TRBV11-2 to TRBJ2-7, with D perhaps TRBD1 (5 bases). The V and J ends lost 1 base and 6 bases respectively, with 10 bases between them. Germline CDR1 and CDR2: SGHAT and FQNNGV. CDR3 length: 13 amino acids. CDR3 sequence: CASSLGAGIEQYF. The CDR3 coding sequence is TGTGCCAGCAGCTTAGGGGCAGGGATCGAGCAGTACTTC.

This chain joins TRBV6-4 and TRBJ2-7; TRBD2 aligns across 10 bases. Trimming removed 6 bases from V and 4 bases from J; junction bases left unmatched: 9. Per the germline V gene, CDR1 is MRHNA and CDR2 is SNTAGT. The CDR3 loop spans 15 amino acids. In nucleotides, the CDR3 is TGTGCCAGCAGCCCCACGGGGACTAGCGTTTACGAGCAGTACTTC. Translation gives CASSPTGTSVYEQYF.

The chain carries TRBV3-1 (or the pseudogene TRBV3-2) and TRBJ2-1; 7 nucleotides match TRBD2. Germline CDR1 and CDR2: LGHDT and YNNKEL (reference sequence). V was clipped by 0 bases and J by 3 bases; unmatched bases: 5. The CDR3 runs to 16 residues. The CDR3 reads CASSQDRVAGYNEQFF. In DNA form, the CDR3 reads TGTGCCAGCAGCCAAGATAGGGTAGCGGGCTACAATGAGCAGTTCTTC.

This clone occurred once. The rearrangement uses TRBV5-4 and TRBJ2-4; 9 positions agree with TRBD1. The V gene end was trimmed by 0 bases and the J gene end by 3 bases; junction bases not matched to a gene: 4. CDR3 length: 16 amino acids. In germline, CDR1 is SGHNT, CDR2 YYREEE (reference sequence). DNA for the CDR3: TGTGCCAGCAGCTTGGAGTACAGGGGGCTCAAAAACATTCAGTACTTC. It is translated as CASSLEYRGLKNIQYF.

This rearrangement joins TRBV14 to TRBJ2-7, with D perhaps matching TRBD1 (5 bases). CDR1 and CDR2 (germline): SGHDN, FVKESK. The V end was cut by 2 bases, the J end by 0 bases, with 11 bases between. The length of the CDR3 is 15 residues. In DNA, the CDR3 is TGTGCCAGCAGCCAAACAGGCTACAACTCCTACGAGCAGTACTTC. Amino acids: CASSQTGYNSYEQYF. Looking up the rest from reference TRBV14 and TRBJ2-7 gives the full variable domain: EAGVTQFPSHSVIEKGQTVTLRCDPISGHDNLYWYRRVMGKEIKFLLHFVKESKQDESGMPNNRFLAERTGGTYSTLKVQPAELEDSGVYFCASSQTGYNSYEQYFGPGTRLTVT.

The CDR3, as DNA: TGTGCCAGCAGTGGACAGGGGCGCTATGGCTACACCTTC. This gives the protein CASSGQGRYGYTF. The J gene is TRBJ1-2, the V gene TRBV12-3 or TRBV12-4, with 9 bases aligning to TRBD1. V was clipped by 5 bases and J by 4 bases; unmatched bases: 2. The CDR3 sequence is 13 residues long.

J is TRBJ1-4 and V is TRBV30; 8 positions agree with TRBD1. The J segment lost 6 bases and the V segment lost 1 base, leaving 7 bases of the junction unmatched. The CDR3 runs 15 residues. The germline gives CDR1 GTSNPN, CDR2 SVGIG (reference sequence). CDR3 region: CAWSGGTGGHEKLFF. In DNA, the CDR3 is TGTGCCTGGAGTGGGGGGACAGGAGGTCATGAAAAACTGTTTTTT.

This clone was detected once. This chain links TRBV21-1 with TRBJ2-3; TRBD1 is the table's D call and was not checked against the DNA. TRBV21-1 is labeled a pseudogene. This CDR3 region has 14 residues. The CDR3 coding sequence is TGTGCCAGCAGCCCCCGGACCCAGGGTCATACGCAGTATTTT. Its translation: CASSPRTQGHTQYF.

The chain is built from TRBV5-3 and TRBJ2-1; no definite D call. TRBV5-3 is designated an ORF whose function remains uncertain. The CDR3 has 15 amino acids. The V and J ends lost 1 base and 0 bases respectively, with 8 bases between them. DNA for the CDR3: TGTGCCAGAAGCTTGATGTGGGCCTCCTACAATGAGCAGTTCTTC. Translated: CARSLMWASYNEQFF.

This clone has just one count. This sequence joins TRBV6-5 and TRBJ1-1; TRBD1 might be the D (5 bases). Per germline, CDR1 MNHEY and CDR2 SVGAGI. CDR3 length equals 13 residues. The V and J ends lost 6 bases and 10 bases respectively, with 18 bases between them. CDR3 sequence (DNA): TGTGCCAGCAGCTCAGCCGTCCTAAGGGGAGCTTTCTTT. Translated: CASSSAVLRGAFF.

The V and J genes are TRBV30 and TRBJ1-5; tentative D call: TRBD1 (6 bases). This CDR3 comprises 13 residues. The germline V gene has CDR1 GTSNPN and CDR2 SVGIG (reference sequence). V lost 2 bases and J lost 7, with 12 bases in between. CDR3 coding DNA: TGTGCCTGGAGTAAGACAGGCGGGCAGCCCCAGCATTTT. Encoded protein: CAWSKTGGQPQHF. The variable domain in full, completed from reference TRBV30 and TRBJ1-5, reads SQTIHQWPATLVQPVGSPLSLECTVEGTSNPNLYWYRQAAGRGLQLLFYSVGIGQISSEVPQNLSASRPQDRQFILSSKKLLLSDSGFYLCAWSKTGGQPQHFGDGTRLSIL.

This chain connects TRBV2 to TRBJ1-5; 10 nucleotides match TRBD1. The CDR3 sequence is 18 residues long. The V gene end was trimmed by 5 bases and the J gene end by 0 bases; junction bases not matched to a gene: 10. The V gene's germline CDR1 is SNHLY and CDR2 FYNNEI. DNA for the CDR3: TGTGCCAGCAGTACGGACAGGGGGTATAGGGATAGCAATCAGCCCCAGCATTTT. It specifies CASSTDRGYRDSNQPQHF.

The chain links TRBV4-2 to TRBJ1-5; possibly TRBD1 for D (6 bases). Germline values: CDR1 LGHNA, CDR2 YNFKEQ. The V gene lost 0 bases and the J gene lost 6 bases, with 15 bases spanning the gap. The CDR3 length is 16 residues. The CDR3 coding sequence is TGTGCCAGCAGCCAAGACCCACAGGGAGGGGGTCAGCCCCAGCATTTT. This translates into CASSQDPQGGGQPQHF.

The chain joins TRBV25-1 to TRBJ2-2; D might be TRBD2 (7 bases). Trimming removed 2 bases from V and 2 bases from J, with 12 bases in between. The CDR3 contains 16 residues. CDR1 is MGHDK and CDR2 is SYGVNS in the germline V gene. The CDR3 region is CASSEQGGANTGELFF. In nucleotides, the CDR3 is TGTGCCAGCAGTGAACAAGGGGGGGCCAACACCGGGGAGCTGTTTTTT.

The chain uses TRBV11-3 and TRBJ2-1; possibly TRBD2 for D (5 bases). The germline V and J ends were trimmed by 5 bases and 4 bases, with 15 bases remaining between them. Germline V gene sequence: CDR1 SGHNT, CDR2 YENEEA. The length of the CDR3 is 15 residues. CDR3 loop: CASSPEPSTYNEQFF. For the CDR3, the DNA is TGTGCCAGCAGCCCAGAGCCTAGCACTTACAATGAGCAGTTCTTC. The whole variable domain, remainder taken from reference TRBV11-3 and TRBJ2-1, is EAGVVQSPRYKIIEKKQPVAFWCNPISGHNTLYWYLQNLGQGPELLIRYENEEAVDDSQLPKDRFSAERLKGVDSTLKIQPAELGDSAVYLCASSPEPSTYNEQFFGPGTRLTVL.

This chain links TRBV9 with TRBJ1-1; D is perhaps TRBD1 (5 bases). Per germline, CDR1 SGDLS and CDR2 YYNGEE. The germline V and J ends were trimmed by 0 bases and 4 bases, with 10 bases remaining between them. The CDR3 is 14 amino acids. The CDR3 sequence: CASSVGGGGTEAFF. The CDR3 DNA sequence: TGTGCCAGCAGCGTAGGAGGCGGGGGCACTGAAGCTTTCTTT.

This clone was picked up a small number of times. The DNA of the CDR3 is TGTGCCAGCAGCTTGACAGTCACCGGGGAGCTGTTTTTT. Its protein is CASSLTVTGELFF. The chain is built from TRBV5-8 and TRBJ2-2; D unclear. In germline, CDR1 is SGHTS, CDR2 YDEGEE. The CDR3 extends over 13 amino acids. The V gene lost 1 base and the J gene lost 4 bases, with 5 bases spanning the gap.

The chain carries TRBV6-2 or TRBV6-3 and TRBJ2-3, with a possible D match to TRBD1 (6 bases). The length of the CDR3 is 15 residues. Trimming pared 1 base from V and 2 bases from J, leaving 10 bases between. CDR1 and CDR2 (germline): MNHEY, SVGEGT. Here the CDR3 reads CASSYYGQPTDTQYF. CDR3 coding DNA: TGTGCCAGCAGTTACTACGGACAGCCCACAGATACGCAGTATTTT.

This chain links TRBV19 with TRBJ2-7, with 7 bases matching TRBD2. This CDR3 spans 14 amino acids. The V segment lost 6 bases and the J segment 1 base; nucleotides outside the gene matches: 6. Germline-derived CDR1 and CDR2 are LNHDA and SQIVND (reference sequence). The CDR3, as DNA: TGTGCCAGTAGGCCCAGCGGGACTTCCTACGAGCAGTACTTC. Translation: CASRPSGTSYEQYF.

As DNA, the CDR3 is TGCGCCAGCAGCACCGGTCGGTGGGAGGATGCCAAAAACATTCAGTACTTC. Amino acid sequence: CASSTGRWEDAKNIQYF. The chain couples TRBV5-1 to TRBJ2-4, with D perhaps TRBD2 (6 bases). Trimming stripped 4 bases from V and 1 base from J, with 18 bases between. The CDR3 loop spans 17 amino acids. Germline V lookup: CDR1 SGHRS, CDR2 YFSETQ. Full variable domain (remainder filled in from reference TRBV5-1 and TRBJ2-4): KAGVTQTPRYLIKTRGQQVTLSCSPISGHRSVSWYQQTPGQGLQFLFEYFSETQRNKGNFPGRFSGRQFSNSRSEMNVSTLELGDSALYLCASSTGRWEDAKNIQYFGAGTRLSVL.

The V and J genes are TRBV29-1 and TRBJ2-2; 9 bases align to TRBD1. The trim removed 5 bases at V and 4 bases at J, leaving 5 bases unmatched. The germline CDR1 and CDR2 sequences are SQVTM and ANQGSEA. CDR3 length: 14 residues. CDR3 residues: CSVYGQGSTGELFF. As DNA, the CDR3 is TGCAGCGTTTATGGACAGGGGAGCACCGGGGAGCTGTTTTTT.

The V gene is TRBV4-3, the J gene TRBJ2-7; weak D call: TRBD1 (5 bases). Germline CDR1 and CDR2: LGHNA and YSLEER. There are 15 residues in the CDR3. The V end was cut by 1 base, the J end by 4 bases, with 14 bases between. In nucleotides, the CDR3 is TGCGCCAGCAGCCAAGGAGCCCAGGGCGCATACGAGCAGTACTTC. Translation gives CASSQGAQGAYEQYF.

The rearrangement links TRBV25-1 to TRBJ2-7, with 10 bases that match TRBD1. Trimming took 2 bases from V and 2 from J; bases not matched to a gene: 3. Germline V CDR1 and CDR2: MGHDK, SYGVNS. The CDR3 spans 15 residues. Here the CDR3 reads CASSEPGTGAYEQYF. In DNA, the CDR3 is TGTGCCAGCAGTGAACCCGGGACAGGGGCCTACGAGCAGTACTTC.

This clone was observed a handful of times. The chain combines TRBV7-2 with TRBJ1-5, with TRBD1 matching 7 bases. Germline CDR1 is SGHTA and CDR2 is FQGNSA. The CDR3 runs 15 residues. V lost 3 bases and J lost 3; bases outside the gene matches: 5. The CDR3 reads CASSLSGGHNQPQHF. The CDR3 DNA reads TGTGCCAGCAGCTTGTCAGGGGGGCACAATCAGCCCCAGCATTTT. Variable domain in full (rest from reference TRBV7-2 and TRBJ1-5): GAGVSQSPSNKVTEKGKDVELRCDPISGHTALYWYRQSLGQGLEFLIYFQGNSAPDKSGLPSDRFSAERTGGSVSTLTIQRTQQEDSAVYLCASSLSGGHNQPQHFGDGTRLSIL.

The chain uses TRBV18 and TRBJ2-1; 7 bases line up with TRBD2. The V and J ends lost 2 bases and 7 bases, in that order; junction bases with no gene match: 5. This CDR3 spans 14 amino acids. The V gene's germline CDR1 is KGHSH and CDR2 LQKENI. CDR3: CASSPRPSGNEQFF. The CDR3 bases are TGTGCCAGCTCACCAAGGCCTAGCGGTAATGAGCAGTTCTTC. Looking up the rest from reference TRBV18 and TRBJ2-1 gives the full variable domain: NAGVMQNPRHLVRRRGQEARLRCSPMKGHSHVYWYRQLPEEGLKFMVYLQKENIIDESGMPKERFSAEFPKEGPSILRIQQVVRGDSAAYFCASSPRPSGNEQFFGPGTRLTVL.

Written as DNA, the CDR3 is TGTGCCAGTTGGCAGGGCAGCGACTACACCTTC. Protein product: CASWQGSDYTF. The chain recombines TRBV19 with TRBJ1-2; weak D call: TRBD1 (5 bases). This CDR3 contains 11 residues. The germline V gene has CDR1 LNHDA and CDR2 SQIVND (reference sequence). Trimming took 8 bases from V and 10 from J, leaving 14 bases between them. Combining the CDR3 with reference TRBV19 and TRBJ1-2 gives the whole variable domain DGGITQSPKYLFRKEGQNVTLSCEQNLNHDAMYWYRQDPGQGLRLIYYSQIVNDFQKGDIAEGYSVSREKKESFPLTVTSAQKNPTAFYLCASWQGSDYTFGSGTRLTVV.

The chain has TRBV9 and TRBJ2-3; a possible D gene is TRBD2 (6 bases). V dropped 0 bases and J dropped 11 bases, with 22 bases sitting between them. The V gene's germline CDR1 is SGDLS and CDR2 YYNGEE. CDR3 size: 16 residues. In DNA form, the CDR3 reads TGTGCCAGCAGCGTAGATGGCGGGACCTTTTATGGTGGGCAGTATTTT. Encoded protein: CASSVDGGTFYGGQYF.